A selection of T cell receptor beta chains follows, all from one sample in a study of blood T cell repertoires in COVID-19. Some clones are missing from TCRdb's copy, which holds only in-frame ones; the method was immunoSEQ multiplex PCR. The profile covers 450,000 or so clones, with around 90% appearing a single time and under 0.7% taken by the ten largest. The sequenced sample consisted of PBMCs or T cells enriched from blood (not recorded which). These receptors were taken from a man aged 18 to 35 who had recovered from COVID-19. Each CDR3 is given with its conserved first and last residue. The order of the fields is clone size, D gene, V gene, J gene, CDR3 protein, CDR3 DNA. A D gene is named only where the DNA matches it firmly. A clone size is listed for some rows: how often the clone was seen (once, few, many), or a class if it is expanded.

-	-	TRBV18	TRBJ1-2	CASSSREAQRGYTF	TGTGCCAGCTCATCGCGGGAGGCTCAACGGGGCTACACCTTC
-	-	TRBV16	TRBJ1-4	CASSQKQGWDEKLFF	TGTGCCAGCAGCCAAAAGCAGGGGTGGGATGAAAAACTGTTTTTT
once	TRBD2	TRBV5-5	TRBJ2-1	CASSSWGGSGNEQFF	TGTGCCAGCAGCTCCTGGGGCGGGAGTGGTAATGAGCAGTTCTTC
-	TRBD2	TRBV7-2	TRBJ2-5	CASSLRTSIETQYF	TGTGCCAGCAGCTTGAGGACTAGTATAGAGACCCAGTACTTC
-	TRBD2	TRBV5-8	TRBJ2-7	CASSFHGGSYEQYF	TGTGCCAGCAGCTTCCACGGGGGGTCCTACGAGCAGTACTTC
-	TRBD1	TRBV5-1	TRBJ2-2	CASSPTGDNTGELFF	TGCGCCAGCAGCCCTACAGGGGATAACACCGGGGAGCTGTTTTTT
-	TRBD1	TRBV2	TRBJ1-1	CASRTDRDRELWNTEAFF	TGTGCCAGCAGAACCGACCGGGACAGGGAATTGTGGAACACTGAAGCTTTCTTT
few	TRBD1	TRBV5-1	TRBJ2-3	CASSSGQTSDTQYF	TGCGCCAGCAGCTCGGGACAGACATCGGATACGCAGTATTTT
once	-	TRBV10-2	TRBJ1-6	CASRTGNSPLHF	TGCGCCAGCAGAACAGGGAATTCACCCCTCCACTTT
-	TRBD1	TRBV5-1	TRBJ1-1	CASSSGTGGGTEAFF	TGCGCCAGCAGTTCTGGGACAGGGGGCGGCACTGAAGCTTTCTTT
-	-	TRBV5-4	TRBJ1-1	CASSLSLNTEAFF	TGTGCCAGCAGCTTAAGCCTGAACACTGAAGCTTTCTTT
-	TRBD2	TRBV4-2	TRBJ2-3	CASSQGAGTSGAYTQYF	TGTGCCAGCAGCCAAGGCGCAGGGACTAGCGGAGCCTATACGCAGTATTTT
-	TRBD1	TRBV7-9	TRBJ1-1	CASSPWDRANTEAFF	TGTGCCAGCAGCCCATGGGACAGGGCGAACACTGAAGCTTTCTTT
-	TRBD1	TRBV11-2	TRBJ1-2	CASSRTDRTLNYGYTF	TGTGCCAGCAGCCGTACGGACAGGACCCTTAACTATGGCTACACCTTC
once	-	TRBV19	TRBJ1-1	CASSMGPGMNTEAFF	TGTGCCAGTAGTATGGGTCCAGGGATGAACACTGAAGCTTTCTTT
-	TRBD2	TRBV3-1/TRBV3-2	TRBJ2-2	CASSQTLAGGTGELFF	TGTGCCAGCAGCCAAACACTAGCGGGGGGGACCGGGGAGCTGTTTTTT
-	TRBD1	TRBV18	TRBJ1-2	CASSSGTGNGYTF	TGTGCCAGCTCCTCCGGGACAGGGAATGGCTACACCTTC
-	-	TRBV12-5	TRBJ2-1	CASGKGHNEQFF	TGTGCTAGTGGGAAGGGGCACAATGAGCAGTTCTTC
-	-	TRBV7-9	TRBJ2-5	CASSPKAETQYF	TGTGCCAGCAGCCCTAAAGCGGAGACCCAGTACTTC
-	TRBD1	TRBV11-3	TRBJ2-1	CASSPPRTGDSYNEQFF	TGTGCCAGCAGCCCGCCCCGGACAGGGGACTCCTACAATGAGCAGTTCTTC
-	-	TRBV6-5	TRBJ1-1	CASSYYAGGMNTEAFF	TGTGCCAGCAGTTACTACGCGGGAGGCATGAACACTGAAGCTTTCTTT
-	-	TRBV5-1	TRBJ2-3	CASSFYRETDTQYF	TGCGCCAGCAGCTTTTACCGGGAGACAGATACGCAGTATTTT
-	TRBD2	TRBV6-4	TRBJ2-3	CASSPRVGGRSTDTQYF	TGTGCCAGCAGTCCCCGAGTCGGCGGGAGGAGCACAGATACGCAGTATTTT
once	TRBD1	TRBV9	TRBJ1-3	CASSAHRGPGNTIYF	TGTGCCAGCAGCGCCCACAGGGGGCCTGGAAACACCATATATTTT
-	TRBD1	TRBV10-3	TRBJ1-3	CAISPGQGSSGNTIYF	TGTGCCATCAGCCCCGGACAGGGAAGCTCTGGAAACACCATATATTTT
-	-	TRBV24-1	TRBJ1-5	CATSEGGQPQHF	TGTGCCACCAGTGAAGGGGGTCAGCCCCAGCATTTT
-	TRBD1	TRBV15	TRBJ1-1	CATSRHLQGDTEAFF	TGTGCCACCAGCAGACACCTACAGGGGGACACTGAAGCTTTCTTT
once	-	TRBV2	TRBJ1-5	CASRTQGVGQPQHF	TGTGCCAGCAGGACACAGGGTGTCGGACAGCCCCAGCATTTT